The entry below describes one TCR beta chain. Its target is not known. The entry originates in a study of T cell responses to AZD1222 COVID-19 vaccine. Study results and limitations: Mostly white British, mostly female donors; authors suggested clonal diversity may be underestimated.

The table came from immunoSEQ multiplex PCR; TCRdb's copy has only in-frame clones and leaves some out. Of 150,000 or so clones in the sample, roughly 92% were seen once. The CDR3 has 17 amino acids. Trimming shortened V by 3 bases and J by 4 bases, and 20 bases separated the two germline ends. Germline V gives CDR1 LGHDT, CDR2 YNNKEL (reference sequence). The rearrangement uses TRBV3-1 (or the pseudogene TRBV3-2) and TRBJ2-3; D gene ambiguous. This clonotype originated in an adult who received the AZD1222 COVID-19 vaccine. The input for sequencing was peripheral blood, taken 28 days after the second AZD1222 dose. The chain's CDR3 is CASSHLGSGARADTQYF. The CDR3 nucleotides read TGTGCCAGCAGCCATTTGGGGTCAGGCGCTCGGGCAGATACGCAGTATTTT.